This paragraph covers one TCR beta chain sequence. Its antigen is currently not known. The record has no base qualities; no much larger clone is one base away. V is reduced by 4 bases and J by 0 bases, leaving a spacing of 10 bases between them. The germline V gene yields KGHSH for CDR1 and LQKENI for CDR2. From the cysteine up to the phenylalanine, the CDR3 has a length of 15 residues. Here the CDR3 DNA is all that survives: 45 bases in frame from base 1. TCRbeta CDR3 regions were amplified from genomic DNA by means of the immunoSEQ Assay, a bias-controlled multiplex PCR. In the source study's methods: Nucleated cell counts per sample were estimated from amplification of reference gene primers within the assay. Sequence reads were collapsed and filtered to measure the absolute abundance of every unique TCRbeta CDR3 rearrangement. Productive Simpson clonality was computed per sample as the square root of Simpson's diversity index over productive rearrangements. The table was pulled from immuneACCESS by TCRdb, which kept in-frame rearrangements only. Such tables lose some clones; where checked, under half of the loss comes from unresolved V genes, and the rest has no known cause. That table furnishes V, J and clone size, whereas the DNA furnished D and trimming. The sample contains over 60,000 clones, nearly 90% of them found a single time. The ten largest clones add up to roughly 2.5% of the sample.

This entry belongs to a study of blood T cell repertoires in COVID-19 (dated by TCRdb to about 2020). Study-level background: Samples covering the acute and convalescent phases of COVID-19 were provided by collaborators in the United States, Italy and Spain. Where available, HLA class I and class II types were taken from metadata supplied by the sample provider and were not determined by assay-based typing. The samples were drawn from two sources: the first 160 participants of the ongoing ImmuneRACE study, and fewer than 1,500 subjects contributed by 6 global collaborators. A de-identified subject ID, COVID-19 status, age in years and sex were almost always included in the sample metadata. Subjects who had been exposed to COVID-19, were actively infected with it, or had recovered from it provided the deeply sampled blood TCRbeta repertoires that made up the dataset. The repertoires were released in a freely available public database meant as a resource for research on the immune response to SARS-CoV-2. The material from the prospective study consisted of cDNA or gDNA derived from T cells, B-cell-depleted T cells, or PBMCs. Overall study results and their limits: The amount of clinical and demographic metadata varied by source and participant and was provided uncurated.

Collaborating institutions collected whole blood in K2EDTA tubes following their own protocols. Collaborator samples were shipped for TCRbeta analysis as frozen whole blood, isolated PBMCs, or DNA extracted from either sample type. The source of this sequence is a man between 65 and 85 years old with active or convalescent COVID-19. Sequences were obtained from peripheral blood. The chain couples TRBV18 to TRBJ2-1; the D gene is perhaps TRBD2, from 6 matching bases. The CDR3 region has the sequence CASSLADSSYNEQFF. The nucleotide sequence reads as follows: TGTGCCAGCTCACTAGCGGATAGCTCCTACAATGAGCAGTTCTTC.